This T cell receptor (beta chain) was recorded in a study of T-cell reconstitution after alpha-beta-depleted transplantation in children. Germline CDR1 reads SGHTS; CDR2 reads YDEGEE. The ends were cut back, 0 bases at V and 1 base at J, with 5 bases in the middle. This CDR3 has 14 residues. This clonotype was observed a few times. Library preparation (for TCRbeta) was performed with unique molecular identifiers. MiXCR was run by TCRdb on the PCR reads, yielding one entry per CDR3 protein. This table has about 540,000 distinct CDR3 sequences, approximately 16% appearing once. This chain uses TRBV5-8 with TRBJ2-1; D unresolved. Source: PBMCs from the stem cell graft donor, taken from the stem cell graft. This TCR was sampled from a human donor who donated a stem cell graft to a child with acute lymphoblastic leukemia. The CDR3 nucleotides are TGTGCCAGCAGCTTGGTGCGGTCCTACAATGAGCAGTTCTTC. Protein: CASSLVRSYNEQFF. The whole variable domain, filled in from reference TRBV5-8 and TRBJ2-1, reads EAGVTQSPTHLIKTRGQQATLRCSPISGHTSVYWYQQALGLGLQFLLWYDEGEERNRGNFPPRFSGRQFPNYSSELNVNALELEDSALYLCASSLVRSYNEQFFGPGTRLTVL.